A single sample is the source of the 9 T cell receptor beta chains below, sequenced in a study of control samples from healthy donors and cancer patients. TCRdb keeps only in-frame clones here, not all; method: immunoSEQ multiplex PCR. The data show tens of thousands of clones, approximately 89% seen once. The sample taken for sequencing was PBMCs. These receptors were taken from a man in his 60s with colorectal cancer.

This clone was observed a single time. This chain links TRBV21-1 with TRBJ2-3; the D call TRBD2 from the table was never checked on the DNA. TRBV21-1 is designated a pseudogene. The CDR3 has 17 amino acids. CDR3 coding DNA: TGTGCCAGCAGCTTTTCCGGGGGGTCCGTTCGCACAGATACGCAGTATTTT. Amino acids: CASSFSGGSVRTDTQYF.

The chain combines TRBV7-2 with TRBJ2-4; TRBD1 matches 9 bases. Germline CDR1 and CDR2: SGHTA and FQGNSA. The trim removed 6 bases at V and 8 bases at J, leaving 11 bases unmatched. The CDR3 runs to 15 residues. The CDR3 DNA reads TGTGCCAGCAGAACCGGGACAGGGTGGAAGGACATTCAGTACTTC. This encodes CASRTGTGWKDIQYF.

This clone was recorded only once. The chain joins TRBV5-6 to TRBJ2-3; D uncertain. This CDR3 comprises 12 residues. Trimming took 3 bases from V and 9 from J, leaving 11 bases between them. Germline V CDR1 and CDR2: SGHDT, YYEEEE. The CDR3 sequence is CASSSLEATQYF. In DNA, the CDR3 is TGTGCCAGCAGCTCCCTAGAGGCCACGCAGTATTTT.

The rearrangement links TRBV6-2 or TRBV6-3 to TRBJ2-2, with D unresolved. Germline-derived CDR1 and CDR2 are MNHEY and SVGEGT. The CDR3 contains 15 residues. Trimming left V 0 bases short and J 1 base short, with 6 bases between. This CDR3 is CASSYSRRNTGELFF. The CDR3 bases are TGTGCCAGCAGTTACTCCAGGAGGAACACCGGGGAGCTGTTTTTT.

V and J are TRBV6-5 and TRBJ1-2, with D uncertain. The CDR3 length is 13 residues. Between the trimmed V and J ends, which lost 8 bases and 0 bases, there was a span of 10 bases. Germline V gene lookup returns CDR1 MNHEY and CDR2 SVGAGI. The CDR3 DNA is TGTGCCAGCCGACCAAGTTCTAACTATGGCTACACCTTC. Translated: CASRPSSNYGYTF.

This clone was recorded once. V gene TRBV3-1 (or the pseudogene TRBV3-2) combines with J gene TRBJ2-7; D gene uncertain. CDR3 length: 15 residues. Germline V gives CDR1 LGHDT, CDR2 YNNKEL (reference sequence). Trimming cost V 4 bases and J 2 bases, with 15 bases left between them. The CDR3 region has the DNA TGTGCCAGCAGCCGTACAGCCCTAACCCCCTACGAGCAGTACTTC. It encodes CASSRTALTPYEQYF.

The genes are TRBV4-1 and TRBJ1-6; D uncertain. V gave up 0 bases and J gave up 6 bases, with 12 bases separating them. Germline V gene sequence: CDR1 MGHRA, CDR2 YSYEKL. The CDR3 extends over 16 amino acids. This CDR3 reads CASSQDPGPFNSPLHF. CDR3 DNA sequence: TGCGCCAGCAGCCAAGATCCGGGCCCATTTAATTCACCCCTCCACTTT.

V is TRBV5-1 and J is TRBJ1-3, with D uncertain. The CDR3 is made up of 16 amino acids. Trimming pared 0 bases from V and 4 bases from J, leaving 14 bases between. Germline loops: CDR1 SGHRS, CDR2 YFSETQ. As DNA, the CDR3 is TGCGCCAGCAGCTTGGCGGGCCTAAAGCTGGGAAACACCATATATTTT. Translated, it gives CASSLAGLKLGNTIYF.

The CDR3 coding sequence is TGTGCCACCCCTAGGGAAGACAGGGTATCGGAAAAGGATCAGCCCCAGCATTTT. Translating it yields CATPREDRVSEKDQPQHF. The chain couples TRBV7-7 to TRBJ1-5; 7 positions agree with TRBD1. This CDR3 has 18 amino acids. CDR1 is SSHAT and CDR2 is FNYEAQ in the germline V gene (reference sequence). Trimming removed 10 bases from V and 5 bases from J; junction bases left unmatched: 23.